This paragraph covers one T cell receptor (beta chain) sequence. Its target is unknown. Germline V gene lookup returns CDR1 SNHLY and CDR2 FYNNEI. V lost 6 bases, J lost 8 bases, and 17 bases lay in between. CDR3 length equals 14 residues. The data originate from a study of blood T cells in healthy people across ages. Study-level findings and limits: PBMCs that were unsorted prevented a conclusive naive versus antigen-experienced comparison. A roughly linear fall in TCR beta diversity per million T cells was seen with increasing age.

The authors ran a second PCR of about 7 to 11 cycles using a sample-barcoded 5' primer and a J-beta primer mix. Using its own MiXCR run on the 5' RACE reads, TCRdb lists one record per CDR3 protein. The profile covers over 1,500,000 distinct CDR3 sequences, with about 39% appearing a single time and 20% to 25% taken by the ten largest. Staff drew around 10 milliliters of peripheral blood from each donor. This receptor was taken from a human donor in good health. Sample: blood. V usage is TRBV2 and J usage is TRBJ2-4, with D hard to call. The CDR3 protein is CASRLSTPGDIQYF. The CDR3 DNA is TGTGCCAGCAGATTATCGACACCTGGAGACATTCAGTACTTC.